This TCR beta chain appears in the sequencing data of a study of blood T cell repertoires in COVID-19. Study information: T cells, B-cell-depleted T cells, or PBMCs supplied cDNA or gDNA.

In the source study's methods: The assay estimated nucleated cells by amplifying reference gene primers. The data were produced by immunoSEQ multiplex PCR, yet TCRdb's version contains in-frame clones alone and is incomplete. V, J and clone size are those of that table, while D and trimming were read from the DNA. The data contain roughly 360,000 clones, 80% to 85% of them singletons. This clone was detected only a few times. Individuals drawn from around 25 US areas were about 18 to 95 years old. The origin of this receptor is a woman aged 45-59 years who had recovered from COVID-19. The sample was PBMCs or T cells enriched from blood (not recorded which).

CDR3 DNA: TGCGCCAGCAGCCTAAGTGGGGGCCTGACAGGGGGCCAGGATCCCTATGGCTACACCTTC. It codes for CASSLSGGLTGGQDPYGYTF. This sequence joins TRBV4-1 and TRBJ1-2; 10 bases are shared with TRBD1. The CDR3 length is 20 residues. V shed 4 bases, J shed 4 bases, and the junction held 21 bases outside the gene matches. Germline lookup yields CDR1 MGHRA and CDR2 YSYEKL.